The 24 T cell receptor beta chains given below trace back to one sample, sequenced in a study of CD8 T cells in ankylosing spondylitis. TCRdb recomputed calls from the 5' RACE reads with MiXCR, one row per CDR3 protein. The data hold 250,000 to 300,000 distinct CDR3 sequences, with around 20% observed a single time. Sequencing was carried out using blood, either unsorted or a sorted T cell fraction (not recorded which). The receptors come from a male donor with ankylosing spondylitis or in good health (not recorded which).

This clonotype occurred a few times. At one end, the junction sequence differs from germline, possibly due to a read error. The CDR3 reads CASSLTSASGGDNEQFF. CDR3 nucleotides: TGTGCTAGCAGCTTAACGTCGGCTAGCGGGGGGGACAATGAGCAGTTCTTC. This rearrangement joins TRBV7-7 to TRBJ2-1; 12 nucleotides align to TRBD2. This CDR3 has 17 residues. The germline V gene encodes CDR1 SSHAT and CDR2 FNYEAQ (reference sequence).

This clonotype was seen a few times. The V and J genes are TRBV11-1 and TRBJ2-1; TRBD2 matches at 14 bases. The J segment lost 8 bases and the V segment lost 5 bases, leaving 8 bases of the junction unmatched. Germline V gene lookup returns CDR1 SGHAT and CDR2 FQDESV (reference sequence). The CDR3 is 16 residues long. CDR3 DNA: TGTGCCAGCAGCAGACCGGGACTAGCGGGAGTCTATGAGCAGTTCTTC. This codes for CASSRPGLAGVYEQFF.

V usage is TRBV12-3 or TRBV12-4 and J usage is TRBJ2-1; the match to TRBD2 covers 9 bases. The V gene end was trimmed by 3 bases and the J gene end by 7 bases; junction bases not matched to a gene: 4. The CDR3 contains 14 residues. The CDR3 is CASSFGGGVNEQFF. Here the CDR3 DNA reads TGTGCCAGCAGTTTCGGCGGGGGGGTAAATGAGCAGTTCTTC.

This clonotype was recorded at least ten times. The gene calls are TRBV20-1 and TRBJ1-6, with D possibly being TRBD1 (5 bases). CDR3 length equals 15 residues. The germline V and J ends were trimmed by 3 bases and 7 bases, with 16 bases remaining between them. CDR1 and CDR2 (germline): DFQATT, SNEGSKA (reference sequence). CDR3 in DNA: TGCAGTGCTAGTCGGGGTGGCAGGGCAAATTCACCCCTCCACTTT. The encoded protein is CSASRGGRANSPLHF.

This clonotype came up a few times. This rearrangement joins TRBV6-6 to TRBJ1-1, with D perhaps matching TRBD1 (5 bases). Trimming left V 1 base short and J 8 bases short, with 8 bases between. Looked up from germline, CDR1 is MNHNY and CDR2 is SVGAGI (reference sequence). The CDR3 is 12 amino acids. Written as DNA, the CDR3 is TGTGCCAGCAGTTACTTGCAGGGCGAAGCTTTCTTT. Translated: CASSYLQGEAFF.

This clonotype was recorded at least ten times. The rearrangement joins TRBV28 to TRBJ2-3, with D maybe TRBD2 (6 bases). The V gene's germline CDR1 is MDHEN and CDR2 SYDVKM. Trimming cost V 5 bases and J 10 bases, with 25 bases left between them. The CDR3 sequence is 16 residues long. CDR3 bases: TGTGCCAGCAGTGGGGCGGGCGGGGCAAGTAATCATGCGCAGTATTTT. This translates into CASSGAGGASNHAQYF.

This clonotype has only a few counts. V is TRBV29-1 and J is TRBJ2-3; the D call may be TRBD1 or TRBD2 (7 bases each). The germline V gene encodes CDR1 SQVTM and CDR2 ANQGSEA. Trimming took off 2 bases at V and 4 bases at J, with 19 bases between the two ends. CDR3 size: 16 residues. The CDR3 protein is CSVEPATGRDADTQYF. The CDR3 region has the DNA TGCAGCGTTGAACCTGCGACAGGGAGGGATGCAGATACGCAGTATTTT.

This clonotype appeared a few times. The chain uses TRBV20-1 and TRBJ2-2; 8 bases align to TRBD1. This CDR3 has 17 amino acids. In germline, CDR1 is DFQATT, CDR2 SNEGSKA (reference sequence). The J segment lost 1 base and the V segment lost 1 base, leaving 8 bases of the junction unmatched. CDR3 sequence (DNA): TGCAGTGCTAGAGGACGCAGGACAGGGATGAACACCGGGGAGCTGTTTTTT. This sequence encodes CSARGRRTGMNTGELFF.

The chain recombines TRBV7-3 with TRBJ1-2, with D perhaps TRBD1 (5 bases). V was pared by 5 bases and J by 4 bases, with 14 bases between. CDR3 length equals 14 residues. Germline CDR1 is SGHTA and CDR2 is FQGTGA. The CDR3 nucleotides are TGTGCCAGCAGCCCCCAGGGTTCTGGCTATGGCTACACCTTC. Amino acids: CASSPQGSGYGYTF. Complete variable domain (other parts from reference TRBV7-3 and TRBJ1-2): GAGVSQTPSNKVTEKGKYVELRCDPISGHTALYWYRQSLGQGPEFLIYFQGTGAADDSGLPNDRFFAVRPEGSVSTLKIQRTERGDSAVYLCASSPQGSGYGYTFGSGTRLTVV.

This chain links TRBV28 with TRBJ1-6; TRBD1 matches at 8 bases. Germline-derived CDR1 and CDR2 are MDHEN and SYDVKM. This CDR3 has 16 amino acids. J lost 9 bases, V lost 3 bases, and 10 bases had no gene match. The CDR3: CASSLSRDRPTSPLHF. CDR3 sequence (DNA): TGTGCCAGCAGTTTGTCCCGGGACAGGCCGACTTCACCCCTCCACTTT.

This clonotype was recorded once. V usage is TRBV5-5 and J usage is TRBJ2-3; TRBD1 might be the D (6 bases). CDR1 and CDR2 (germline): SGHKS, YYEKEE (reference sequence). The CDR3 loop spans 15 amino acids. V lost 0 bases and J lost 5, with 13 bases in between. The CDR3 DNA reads TGTGCCAGCAGCTTGGACAGGGTTCTGAAAGATACGCAGTATTTT. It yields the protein CASSLDRVLKDTQYF.

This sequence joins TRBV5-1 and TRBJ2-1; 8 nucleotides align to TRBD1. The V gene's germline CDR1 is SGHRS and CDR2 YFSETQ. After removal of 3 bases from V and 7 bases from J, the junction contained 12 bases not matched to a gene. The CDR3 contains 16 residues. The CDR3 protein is CASSSGTGRVGNEQFF. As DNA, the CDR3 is TGCGCCAGCAGCTCCGGGACAGGTCGGGTTGGGAATGAGCAGTTCTTC.

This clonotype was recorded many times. The CDR3, as DNA: TGTGCCAGCACTAAGCGGGAGGGCTTTGGAGATACGCAGTATTTT. Protein sequence: CASTKREGFGDTQYF. This chain links TRBV25-1 with TRBJ2-3, with 10 bases aligning to TRBD2. Per germline, CDR1 MGHDK and CDR2 SYGVNS. This CDR3 has 15 residues. The V and J ends lost 7 bases and 5 bases, in that order; junction bases with no gene match: 9.

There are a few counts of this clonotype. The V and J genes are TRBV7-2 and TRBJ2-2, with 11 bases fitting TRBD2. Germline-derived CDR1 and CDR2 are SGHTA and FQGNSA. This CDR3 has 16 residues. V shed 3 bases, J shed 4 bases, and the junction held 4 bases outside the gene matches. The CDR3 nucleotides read TGTGCCAGCAGCTTCCTAGCGGGAGGAATCACCGGGGAGCTGTTTTTT. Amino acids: CASSFLAGGITGELFF.

CDR3: CSAQKGTSPNEQFF. CDR3 coding DNA: TGCAGCGCCCAGAAAGGGACTAGTCCCAATGAGCAGTTCTTC. V gene TRBV29-1 combines with J gene TRBJ2-1; 8 bases are shared with TRBD2. Per the germline V gene, CDR1 is SQVTM and CDR2 is ANQGSEA. Losses at the gene ends were 7 bases for V and 6 bases for J; bases not matched to a gene: 11. The CDR3 runs 14 residues.

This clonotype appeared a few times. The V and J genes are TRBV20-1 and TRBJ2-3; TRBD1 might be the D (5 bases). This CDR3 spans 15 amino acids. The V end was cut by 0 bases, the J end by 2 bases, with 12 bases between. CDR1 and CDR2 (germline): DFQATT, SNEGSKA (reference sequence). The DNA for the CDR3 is TGCAGTGCTAGAGATGCCCAGGGTCACACAGATACGCAGTATTTT. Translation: CSARDAQGHTDTQYF.

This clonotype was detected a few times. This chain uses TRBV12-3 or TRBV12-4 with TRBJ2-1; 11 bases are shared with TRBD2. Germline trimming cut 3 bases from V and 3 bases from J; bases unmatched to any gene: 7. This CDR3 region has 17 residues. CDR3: CASSLGRLAGNYNEQFF. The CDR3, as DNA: TGTGCCAGCAGTTTGGGCCGACTAGCGGGGAACTACAATGAGCAGTTCTTC.

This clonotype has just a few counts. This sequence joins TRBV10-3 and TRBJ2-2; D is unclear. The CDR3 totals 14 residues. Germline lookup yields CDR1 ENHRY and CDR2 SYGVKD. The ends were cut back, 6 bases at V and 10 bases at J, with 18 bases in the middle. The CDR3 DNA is TGTGCCATCAGCCCCGTATCAAGGTCGGAGGAGCTGTTTTTT. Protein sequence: CAISPVSRSEELFF.

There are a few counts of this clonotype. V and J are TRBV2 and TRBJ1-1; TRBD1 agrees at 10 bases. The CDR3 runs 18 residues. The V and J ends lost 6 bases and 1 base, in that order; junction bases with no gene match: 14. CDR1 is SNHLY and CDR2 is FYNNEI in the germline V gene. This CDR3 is CASRALLDRGFENTEAFF. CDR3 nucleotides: TGTGCCAGCAGAGCGCTCTTGGACAGGGGGTTTGAGAACACTGAAGCTTTCTTT.

In DNA, the CDR3 is TGTGCCAGCAGAAAAAACCGGGACACTGAAGCTTTCTTT. Translation gives CASRKNRDTEAFF. The rearrangement links TRBV12-3 or TRBV12-4 to TRBJ1-1; D is unclear. V was pared by 6 bases and J by 3 bases, with 11 bases between. The CDR3 loop spans 13 amino acids.

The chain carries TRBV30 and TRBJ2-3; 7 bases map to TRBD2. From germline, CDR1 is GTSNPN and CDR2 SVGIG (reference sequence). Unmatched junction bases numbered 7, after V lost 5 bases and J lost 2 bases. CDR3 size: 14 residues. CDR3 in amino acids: CAWFIAGYTDTQYF. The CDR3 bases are TGTGCCTGGTTCATAGCGGGTTACACAGATACGCAGTATTTT.

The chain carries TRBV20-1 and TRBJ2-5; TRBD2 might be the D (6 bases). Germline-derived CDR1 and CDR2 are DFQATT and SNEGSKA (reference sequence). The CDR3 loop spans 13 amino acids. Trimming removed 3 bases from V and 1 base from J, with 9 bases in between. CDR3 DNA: TGCAGTGCTAGTTCCGGGGGCCAAGAGACCCAGTACTTC. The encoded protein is CSASSGGQETQYF.

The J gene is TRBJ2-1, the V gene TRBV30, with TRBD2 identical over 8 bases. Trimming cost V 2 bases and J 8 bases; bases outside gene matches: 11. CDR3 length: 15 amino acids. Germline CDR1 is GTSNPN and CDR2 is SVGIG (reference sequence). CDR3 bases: TGTGCCTGGAGTCTACTAGCGGACAAACGATATGAGCAGTTCTTC. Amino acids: CAWSLLADKRYEQFF.

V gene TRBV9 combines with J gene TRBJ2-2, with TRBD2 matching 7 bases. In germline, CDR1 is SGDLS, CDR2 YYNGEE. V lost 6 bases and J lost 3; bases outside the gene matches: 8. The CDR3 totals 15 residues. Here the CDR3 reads CASTPGLADTGELFF. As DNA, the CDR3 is TGTGCCAGCACCCCTGGTCTAGCGGACACCGGGGAGCTGTTTTTT.